These 22 T cell receptor beta chains came from one sample sequenced in a study of cytomegalovirus exposure and HLA in healthy donors. 60 Vbeta and 13 Jbeta primers were used in PCR. The table came from immunoSEQ multiplex PCR; TCRdb's copy has only in-frame clones and leaves some out. In the table there are about 170,000 clones, more than 70% of which are singletons. The sample consisted of PBMCs. The receptors here all came from a woman between 50 and 59 years old in good health and CMV-seropositive.

The chain combines TRBV7-2 with TRBJ2-1, with 9 bases aligning to TRBD1. The length of the CDR3 is 16 residues. Germline V CDR1 and CDR2: SGHTA, FQGNSA. V lost 5 bases, J lost 6 bases, and 11 bases stayed unmatched. The chain's CDR3 is CASSRTRDRAGNEQFF. The CDR3 DNA reads as TGTGCCAGCAGCCGAACCCGGGACAGGGCTGGCAATGAGCAGTTCTTC.

The chain employs TRBV27 and TRBJ1-5, with D possibly being TRBD1 (5 bases). This CDR3 comprises 13 residues. From germline, CDR1 is MNHEY and CDR2 SMNVEV (reference sequence). V was trimmed by 3 bases and J by 5 bases, leaving 8 bases between them. The CDR3 nucleotides are TGTGCCAGCAGTTTCGGAGGGGATCAGCCCCAGCATTTT. Protein: CASSFGGDQPQHF.

The chain uses TRBV5-4 and TRBJ2-5; D unclear. The ends were cut back, 0 bases at V and 5 bases at J, with 8 bases in the middle. This CDR3 is built from 13 residues. Germline assignment: CDR1 SGHNT and CDR2 YYREEE (reference sequence). As DNA, the CDR3 is TGTGCCAGCAGCTTGGTGTTAGAGGAGACCCAGTACTTC. The encoded protein is CASSLVLEETQYF.

This chain links TRBV4-3 with TRBJ2-7; 9 positions match TRBD2. J was trimmed by 0 bases and V by 2 bases; bases with no gene match: 2. The germline V gene encodes CDR1 LGHNA and CDR2 YSLEER. This CDR3 has 15 residues. The CDR3 coding sequence is TGCGCCAGCAGCCAATTTAGCGGGAGCTCCTACGAGCAGTACTTC. Amino acids: CASSQFSGSSYEQYF.

V gene TRBV5-1 combines with J gene TRBJ1-6, with D unclear. CDR1 is SGHRS, CDR2 YFSETQ, per germline. The CDR3 contains 16 residues. The V end was cut by 1 base, the J end by 2 bases, with 10 bases between. In DNA, the CDR3 is TGCGCCAGCAGCTTGTCGGGTAACACCTATAATTCACCCCTCCACTTT. Its translation: CASSLSGNTYNSPLHF.

CDR3: CASSPRGHSDEQYF. The DNA for the CDR3 is TGTGCCAGCTCACCCCGGGGACATAGTGACGAGCAGTACTTC. The chain is built from TRBV18 and TRBJ2-7; D is possibly TRBD1 (6 bases). This CDR3 is built from 14 residues. V shed 3 bases and J shed 5 bases, with 14 bases lying between them. Germline loops: CDR1 KGHSH, CDR2 LQKENI.

The rearrangement uses TRBV11-2 and TRBJ2-5, with D possibly matching TRBD1 (5 bases). Germline V gene data show CDR1 as SGHAT and CDR2 as FQNNGV. The CDR3 has 14 amino acids. V gave up 7 bases and J gave up 1 base, with 13 bases separating them. The CDR3 sequence: CASTHHRSQETQYF. The CDR3 coding sequence is TGTGCCAGCACCCACCACAGGTCCCAAGAGACCCAGTACTTC. Combining the CDR3 with reference TRBV11-2 and TRBJ2-5 gives the whole variable domain EAGVAQSPRYKIIEKRQSVAFWCNPISGHATLYWYQQILGQGPKLLIQFQNNGVVDDSQLPKDRFSAERLKGVDSTLKIQPAKLEDSAVYLCASTHHRSQETQYFGPGTRLLVL.

This chain joins TRBV29-1 and TRBJ2-3, with 10 positions matching TRBD1. CDR1 and CDR2 from the germline V gene are SQVTM and ANQGSEA. The CDR3 is made up of 14 amino acids. Trimming removed 4 bases from V and 7 bases from J; junction bases left unmatched: 8. This chain's CDR3 is CSVGGQGHGNTQYF. The CDR3 region has the DNA TGCAGCGTTGGGGGACAGGGGCACGGGAATACGCAGTATTTT.

The V and J genes are TRBV28 and TRBJ2-3, with TRBD1 matching 8 bases. The CDR3 sequence is 14 residues long. The germline CDR1 and CDR2 sequences are MDHEN and SYDVKM. V lost 8 bases to trimming and J lost 1 base; unmatched junction nucleotides: 5. The CDR3 DNA sequence: TGTGCCAGCCAGGGGGCTAGCGGCACAGATACGCAGTATTTT. Protein product: CASQGASGTDTQYF.

This rearrangement joins TRBV25-1 to TRBJ1-4, with D tentatively TRBD1 (6 bases). The CDR3 runs 15 residues. V was trimmed by 0 bases and J by 5 bases, leaving 10 bases between them. Germline V gene sequence: CDR1 MGHDK, CDR2 SYGVNS. CDR3 sequence reads: CASSEYGQRNEKLFF. CDR3 sequence (DNA): TGTGCCAGCAGTGAATACGGACAGAGGAATGAAAAACTGTTTTTT.

The chain recombines TRBV7-6 with TRBJ2-5; 8 nucleotides line up with TRBD2. The J call may be wrong; the DNA end is better matched by TRBJ2-7. CDR1 and CDR2 from the germline V gene are SGHVS and FNYEAQ. This CDR3 is 14 amino acids long. CDR3 in DNA: TGTGCCAGCAGCTTTAGCGGGGAAGGGTACGAGCAGTACTTC. Translating it yields CASSFSGEGYEQYF.

J is TRBJ1-3 and V is TRBV7-2; D gene unclear. CDR1 and CDR2 from the germline V gene are SGHTA and FQGNSA. The V and J ends lost 1 base and 0 bases respectively, with 7 bases between them. This CDR3 region has 15 residues. CDR3 sequence: CASSLGAASGNTIYF. CDR3 DNA: TGTGCCAGCAGCTTAGGCGCCGCCTCTGGAAACACCATATATTTT.

The chain joins TRBV29-1 to TRBJ1-2; D ambiguous. The CDR3 extends over 13 amino acids. Germline V lookup: CDR1 SQVTM, CDR2 ANQGSEA. Trimming shortened V by 5 bases and J by 7 bases, and 17 bases separated the two germline ends. CDR3 protein: CSVSEGGVGGYTF. In nucleotides, the CDR3 is TGCAGCGTTTCCGAGGGCGGTGTAGGTGGCTACACCTTC.

The gene calls are TRBV2 and TRBJ2-5, with TRBD2 identical over 8 bases. The CDR3 is made up of 14 amino acids. Trimming removed 5 bases from V and 2 bases from J; junction bases left unmatched: 4. CDR1 is SNHLY and CDR2 is FYNNEI in the germline V gene. The CDR3 sequence is CASSWRGVQETQYF. The CDR3 DNA reads TGTGCCAGCAGTTGGCGGGGGGTTCAAGAGACCCAGTACTTC.

The V call is TRBV7-3, the J call TRBJ2-5; D is undetermined. V gave up 5 bases and J gave up 5 bases, with 18 bases separating them. Germline V gene lookup returns CDR1 SGHTA and CDR2 FQGTGA. The CDR3 runs to 15 residues. Here the CDR3 reads CASSHEDPPWETQYF. The DNA for the CDR3 is TGTGCCAGCAGCCATGAGGATCCGCCCTGGGAGACCCAGTACTTC.

The rearrangement links TRBV15 to TRBJ1-2; perhaps TRBD1 as D (5 bases). CDR3 length equals 15 residues. The germline V gene encodes CDR1 LNHNV and CDR2 YYDKDF (reference sequence). V lost 0 bases and J lost 5, with 13 bases in between. The CDR3 spells CATSRDANRPYGYTF. Here the CDR3 DNA reads TGTGCCACCAGCAGAGACGCAAACAGGCCTTATGGCTACACCTTC.

The J gene is TRBJ2-2, the V gene TRBV7-6, with a tentative D call TRBD1 (5 bases). This CDR3 has 15 residues. V was clipped by 1 base and J by 5 bases, with 11 bases between them. Germline V gives CDR1 SGHVS, CDR2 FNYEAQ. CDR3 in DNA: TGTGCCAGCAGCTTAGGGCAGGGTGGAACCGGGGAGCTGTTTTTT. This encodes CASSLGQGGTGELFF.

The rearrangement joins TRBV18 to TRBJ1-5, with TRBD1 matching 8 bases. After removal of 6 bases from V and 8 bases from J, the junction contained 6 bases not matched to a gene. This CDR3 spans 13 amino acids. Germline assignment: CDR1 KGHSH and CDR2 LQKENI. The CDR3 region is CASSTSDREPQHF. The DNA of the CDR3 is TGTGCCAGCTCCACCTCGGACAGGGAGCCCCAGCATTTT.

This chain connects TRBV6-4 to TRBJ2-3; tentatively, D is TRBD2 (5 bases). Germline V gene lookup returns CDR1 MRHNA and CDR2 SNTAGT. V shed 5 bases and J shed 1 base, with 7 bases lying between them. This CDR3 is 13 amino acids long. Here the CDR3 DNA reads TGTGCCAGCAGTTTGGAGGGCACAGATACGCAGTATTTT. Its translation: CASSLEGTDTQYF.

This chain uses TRBV11-3 with TRBJ2-1, with D perhaps TRBD1 (6 bases). V shed 5 bases and J shed 3 bases, with 14 bases lying between them. The CDR3 length is 15 residues. Germline V lookup: CDR1 SGHNT, CDR2 YENEEA. The CDR3 protein is CASSRDIAYYNEQFF. DNA for the CDR3: TGTGCCAGCAGCCGGGACATCGCTTACTACAATGAGCAGTTCTTC.

This clone occurred a few times. The rearrangement uses TRBV23-1 and TRBJ1-1, with D perhaps matching TRBD1 (5 bases). TRBV23-1 is reported as an ORF; its role is uncertain. With 0 bases removed from V and 0 bases from J, the gap between germline ends came to 17 bases. CDR3 length: 18 residues. Here the CDR3 DNA reads TGCGCCAGCAGTCAATCGCGGGGGGTGGGTGCAGTGAACACTGAAGCTTTCTTT. Protein sequence: CASSQSRGVGAVNTEAFF.

This chain uses TRBV7-3 with TRBJ2-3, with D possibly being TRBD1 (6 bases). The germline V and J ends were trimmed by 3 bases and 7 bases, with 17 bases remaining between them. This CDR3 is built from 15 residues. Germline CDR1 SGHTA, CDR2 FQGTGA. CDR3 protein: CASSLGPGDQYTQYF. The CDR3 region has the DNA TGTGCCAGCAGCTTGGGGCCAGGGGACCAATATACGCAGTATTTT.